This TCR beta chain is from a study of blood T cell repertoires in COVID-19. Background on the study: The study drew acute and convalescent COVID-19 samples from the United States, Italy and Spain. PBMCs, B-cell-depleted T cells, or T cells provided the cDNA or gDNA that made up the material.

Original processing methods: Reference gene primer amplification yielded estimated nucleated cell counts. Repertoires were generated with immunoSEQ multiplex PCR, while TCRdb's copy carries only in-frame clones and drops some. V and J calls and clone size are given by that table; D and trimming were obtained from the DNA. The table has some 260,000 clones, about three quarters seen once. The CDR3 totals 14 residues. Deletions cut 0 bases from V and 3 bases from J, with 8 bases between. Per germline, CDR1 SGHDT and CDR2 YYEEEE. This clone occurred a few times. This rearrangement joins TRBV5-6 to TRBJ2-3, with a tentative D call TRBD1 (5 bases). The TCR originated in a woman older than 75 with acute or convalescent COVID-19. The sequencing input was peripheral blood. CDR3 sequence: CASSLGRATDTQYF. Here the CDR3 DNA reads TGTGCCAGCAGCTTGGGCAGGGCTACAGATACGCAGTATTTT. The full variable domain, with the rest looked up from reference TRBV5-6 and TRBJ2-3, is DAGVTQSPTHLIKTRGQQVTLRCSPKSGHDTVSWYQQALGQGPQFIFQYYEEEERQRGNFPDRFSGHQFPNYSSELNVNALLLGDSALYLCASSLGRATDTQYFGPGTRLTVL.